This TCR beta chain was captured by sequencing in a study of blood T cells in healthy people across ages. The CDR3 runs 14 residues. CDR1 is DFQATT, CDR2 SNEGSKA, per germline (reference sequence). The J segment lost 6 bases and the V segment lost 6 bases, leaving 7 bases of the junction unmatched. With a J-beta primer mix and a sample-barcoded 5' primer, a second PCR ran about 7 to 12 cycles. TCRdb processed the 5' RACE reads anew with MiXCR; each CDR3 protein has one entry. The data show 650,000 to 1,000,000 distinct CDR3 sequences, roughly 46% seen once. The chain is built from TRBV20-1 and TRBJ2-3; 12 bases agree with TRBD2. The TCR originated in a man aged 80 or over in good health. The sequencing input was blood. The CDR3 loop reads CSARTSGAGDTQYF. DNA for the CDR3: TGCAGTGCACGGACTAGCGGGGCTGGCGATACGCAGTATTTT.